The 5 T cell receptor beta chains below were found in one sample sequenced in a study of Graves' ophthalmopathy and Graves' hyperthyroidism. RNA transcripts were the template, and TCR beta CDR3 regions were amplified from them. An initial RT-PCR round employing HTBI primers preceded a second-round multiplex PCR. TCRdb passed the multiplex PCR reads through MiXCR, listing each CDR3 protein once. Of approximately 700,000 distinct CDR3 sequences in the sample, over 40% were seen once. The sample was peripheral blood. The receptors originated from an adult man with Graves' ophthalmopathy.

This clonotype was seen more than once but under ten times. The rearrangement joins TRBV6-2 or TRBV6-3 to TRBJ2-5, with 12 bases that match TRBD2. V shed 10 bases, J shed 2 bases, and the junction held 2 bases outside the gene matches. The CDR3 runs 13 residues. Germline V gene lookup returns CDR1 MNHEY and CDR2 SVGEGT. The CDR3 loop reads CATGLAGQETQYF. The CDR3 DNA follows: TGTGCCACCGGACTAGCGGGGCAAGAGACCCAGTACTTC.

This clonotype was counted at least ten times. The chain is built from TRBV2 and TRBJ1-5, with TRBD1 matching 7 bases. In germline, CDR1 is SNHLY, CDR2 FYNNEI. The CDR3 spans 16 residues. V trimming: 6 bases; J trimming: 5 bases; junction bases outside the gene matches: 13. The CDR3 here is CASSPTQGLVDQPQHF. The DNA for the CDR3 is TGTGCCAGCAGCCCTACACAGGGGTTGGTAGATCAGCCCCAGCATTTT.

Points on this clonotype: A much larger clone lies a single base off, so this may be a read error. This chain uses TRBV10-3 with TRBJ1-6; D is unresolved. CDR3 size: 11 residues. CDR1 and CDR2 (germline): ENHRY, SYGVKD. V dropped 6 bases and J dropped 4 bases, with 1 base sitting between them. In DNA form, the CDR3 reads TGTGCCATCAGGTATAATTCACCCCTCCACTTT. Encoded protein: CAIRYNSPLHF.

CDR3 region: CASSLGTGAYSNQPQHF. The CDR3 DNA is TGTGCCAGCAGTCTTGGGACAGGGGCATATAGCAATCAGCCCCAGCATTTT. This sequence joins TRBV12-3 or TRBV12-4 and TRBJ1-5; 10 nucleotides line up with TRBD1. The length of the CDR3 is 17 residues. The V and J ends lost 5 bases and 0 bases, in that order; junction bases with no gene match: 7.

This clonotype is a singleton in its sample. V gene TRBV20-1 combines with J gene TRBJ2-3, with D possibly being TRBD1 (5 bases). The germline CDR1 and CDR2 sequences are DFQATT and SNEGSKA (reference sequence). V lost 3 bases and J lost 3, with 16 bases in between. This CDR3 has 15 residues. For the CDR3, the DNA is TGCAGTGCTAGGCCATGGGGCAGGCATACAGATACGCAGTATTTT. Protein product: CSARPWGRHTDTQYF.